The T cell receptor (beta chain) under discussion was sequenced for a study of shared clonotypes between healthy human individuals. V lost 1 base, J lost 7 bases, and 17 bases lay in between. From germline, CDR1 is SGHNT and CDR2 YYREEE (reference sequence). This CDR3 contains 16 residues. Repertoires were generated with immunoSEQ multiplex PCR, while TCRdb's copy carries only in-frame clones and drops some. The sample has more than 900,000 clones, about four fifths seen once. This clonotype was obtained from a man between 18 and 29 years old in good health. Some clones in this sample may be carry-over from other donors' samples. The sequenced material came from memory CD4+ T cells from PBMCs. Regarding subset: CD45RA-negative fraction. The chain links TRBV5-4 to TRBJ1-4; possible D gene TRBD1, 5 bases. CDR3 amino acids: CASSLPTRGRGEKLFF. The CDR3 bases are TGTGCCAGCAGCTTGCCAACTAGAGGGAGGGGTGAAAAACTGTTTTTT. The whole variable domain, filled in from reference TRBV5-4 and TRBJ1-4, reads ETGVTQSPTHLIKTRGQQVTLRCSSQSGHNTVSWYQQALGQGPQFIFQYYREEENGRGNFPPRFSGLQFPNYSSELNVNALELDDSALYLCASSLPTRGRGEKLFFGSGTQLSVL.